The clone carrying this T cell receptor (beta chain) was picked up a small number of times. In germline, CDR1 is SGHNT, CDR2 YYREEE (reference sequence). Deletions cut 3 bases from V and 6 bases from J, with 16 bases between. The CDR3 totals 15 residues. The data belong to a study of early T cells in non-severe SARS-CoV-2 infection. TCRdb itself ran the 5' RACE reads through MiXCR, one entry per CDR3 protein. The table lists about 81,000 distinct CDR3 sequences, 6% to 7% of them singletons, with roughly 8% in the top ten. This clonotype was sampled from an adult who was a healthcare worker with PCR-confirmed SARS-CoV-2 infection or an uninfected control (not recorded which). Sample: whole blood. This rearrangement joins TRBV5-4 to TRBJ2-4, with D hard to call. Written as DNA, the CDR3 is TGTGCCAGCAGCTCCAAGGGCCCAGATGGAAACATTCAGTACTTC. It codes for CASSSKGPDGNIQYF.